This passage covers 18 T cell receptor beta chains from one sample sequenced in a study of T cell responses to AZD1222 COVID-19 vaccine. TCRdb's copy holds only in-frame clones and misses some; the assay was immunoSEQ multiplex PCR. The sample lists approximately 100,000 clones; about 88% were seen once. Material: peripheral blood, obtained on day 0 of AZD1222 vaccination. Receptors originate from an adult in good health.

Concerning this clone itself: Distinct nucleotide sequences in the sample also encode this CDR3. V usage is TRBV19 and J usage is TRBJ1-3; no clear D. The CDR3 runs 13 residues. Trimming stripped 0 bases from V and 4 bases from J, with 4 bases between. From germline, CDR1 is LNHDA and CDR2 SQIVND (reference sequence). In DNA, the CDR3 is TGTGCCAGTAGTATAGATCCGGGAAACACCATATATTTT. This gives the protein CASSIDPGNTIYF.

DNA of the CDR3: TGTGCCAGCAGGGGAGGGCAAAGGGCAGATACGCAGTATTTT. This codes for CASRGGQRADTQYF. The chain carries TRBV6-5 and TRBJ2-3, with 7 bases fitting TRBD2. V lost 6 bases and J lost 4; bases outside the gene matches: 7. CDR3 length equals 14 residues. The germline V gene encodes CDR1 MNHEY and CDR2 SVGAGI.

The V gene is TRBV20-1, the J gene TRBJ2-7, with D unclear. The CDR3 runs 9 residues. The germline gives CDR1 DFQATT, CDR2 SNEGSKA (reference sequence). CDR3 in DNA: TGCGTTAAAAACTACGAGCAGTACGTC. The encoded protein is CVKNYEQYV.

The V gene is TRBV19, the J gene TRBJ1-1; D possibly corresponds to TRBD1 (5 bases). The CDR3 has 14 amino acids. Germline V gene data show CDR1 as LNHDA and CDR2 as SQIVND (reference sequence). V was clipped by 3 bases and J by 4 bases, with 12 bases between them. This CDR3 reads CASSMGRAVTEAFF. As DNA, the CDR3 is TGTGCCAGTAGTATGGGCAGGGCGGTCACTGAAGCTTTCTTT.

V gene TRBV5-6 combines with J gene TRBJ1-2; D is unclear. Trimming cost V 4 bases and J 4 bases, with 14 bases left between them. This CDR3 contains 14 residues. Germline V gene lookup returns CDR1 SGHDT and CDR2 YYEEEE. The CDR3 nucleotides are TGTGCCAGCAGCGCGTGGAAGTTTAGCTATGGCTACACCTTC. Protein sequence: CASSAWKFSYGYTF.

The chain uses TRBV7-3 and TRBJ1-1, with D unresolved. Germline V CDR1 and CDR2: SGHTA, FQGTGA. The V end was cut by 10 bases, the J end by 6 bases, with 9 bases between. CDR3 length: 10 amino acids. The CDR3 DNA reads as TGTGCCACCTCGTACGCTGAAGCTTTCTTT. Amino acid sequence: CATSYAEAFF.

This chain links TRBV5-1 with TRBJ2-1; D perhaps matches TRBD2 (5 bases). The CDR3 is 17 amino acids. Deletions cut 4 bases from V and 0 bases from J, with 17 bases between. CDR1 is SGHRS, CDR2 YFSETQ, per germline. CDR3 nucleotides: TGCGCCAGCAGCCCCCGGGGTAGGGCCCCCTCCTACAATGAGCAGTTCTTC. This translates into CASSPRGRAPSYNEQFF.

The chain carries TRBV5-1 and TRBJ2-1; TRBD2 matches at 7 bases. Germline V gives CDR1 SGHRS, CDR2 YFSETQ. There are 15 residues in the CDR3. J lost 4 bases, V lost 4 bases, and 8 bases had no gene match. The chain's CDR3 is CASSRRAGEYNEQFF. In DNA, the CDR3 is TGCGCCAGCAGCCGGAGGGCGGGAGAATACAATGAGCAGTTCTTC. Based on the CDR3 plus reference TRBV5-1 and TRBJ2-1, the full variable domain is KAGVTQTPRYLIKTRGQQVTLSCSPISGHRSVSWYQQTPGQGLQFLFEYFSETQRNKGNFPGRFSGRQFSNSRSEMNVSTLELGDSALYLCASSRRAGEYNEQFFGPGTRLTVL.

The rearrangement links TRBV2 to TRBJ1-5; D unresolved. The CDR3 is 15 amino acids. The V end lost 1 base, the J end lost 0 bases, and 7 bases lay between the germline ends. In germline, CDR1 is SNHLY, CDR2 FYNNEI. The CDR3 loop is CASSEGVYSNQPQHF. In DNA, the CDR3 is TGTGCCAGCAGTGAAGGAGTGTATAGCAATCAGCCCCAGCATTTT.

This chain links TRBV27 with TRBJ1-2; possibly TRBD1 for D (5 bases). The germline V gene has CDR1 MNHEY and CDR2 SMNVEV (reference sequence). The CDR3 extends over 15 amino acids. The V gene lost 7 bases and the J gene lost 7 bases, with 22 bases spanning the gap. The CDR3 is CASTSGAREVSGYTF. The CDR3 DNA reads as TGTGCCAGCACCTCCGGGGCCAGGGAAGTGTCTGGCTACACCTTC.

In regard to this clone: The junction differs from germline at one of its ends, possibly a read error. The chain uses TRBV2 and TRBJ1-2; D is unresolved. Germline V gene sequence: CDR1 SNHLY, CDR2 FYNNEI. The CDR3 covers 12 residues. The chain's CDR3 is CASGEDNYGYTF. The CDR3 DNA reads as TGTGCCAGCGGTGAGGACAACTATGGCTACACCTTC.

V is TRBV28 and J is TRBJ2-7; 7 positions match TRBD1. The CDR3 has 15 amino acids. Per germline, CDR1 MDHEN and CDR2 SYDVKM. Trimming at V came to 5 bases and at J to 0 bases, leaving 7 bases not matched to a gene. The CDR3 DNA follows: TGTGCCAGCAGTCCCCAGACAGGGCTCTCCTACGAGCAGTACTTC. This translates into CASSPQTGLSYEQYF.

The V and J genes are TRBV27 and TRBJ2-7; 7 positions agree with TRBD1. This CDR3 contains 16 residues. Trimming removed 6 bases from V and 3 bases from J; junction bases left unmatched: 14. The germline V gene has CDR1 MNHEY and CDR2 SMNVEV (reference sequence). This CDR3 reads CASSSTVTGFHYEQYF. The CDR3, as DNA: TGTGCCAGCAGCTCGACCGTGACAGGGTTTCACTACGAGCAGTACTTC.

V and J are TRBV5-1 and TRBJ1-6; unclear D gene. With 4 bases removed from V and 14 bases from J, the gap between germline ends came to 16 bases. The CDR3 is 13 amino acids. Germline CDR1 and CDR2: SGHRS and YFSETQ. This CDR3 is CASSAPDSRTLHF. CDR3 nucleotides: TGCGCCAGCAGCGCGCCGGACTCGAGGACCCTCCACTTT.

The chain combines TRBV5-6 with TRBJ1-1; maybe TRBD1 (5 bases). The germline gives CDR1 SGHDT, CDR2 YYEEEE. V was pared by 4 bases and J by 4 bases, with 11 bases between. This CDR3 contains 13 residues. CDR3 sequence: CASSRGVGTEAFF. CDR3 bases: TGTGCCAGCAGCCGAGGGGTCGGCACTGAAGCTTTCTTT.

This chain uses TRBV27 with TRBJ2-1; the D is unclear. CDR1 and CDR2 from the germline V gene are MNHEY and SMNVEV (reference sequence). The CDR3 sequence is 11 residues long. Trimming left V 4 bases short and J 9 bases short, with 7 bases between. The CDR3 nucleotides are TGTGCCAGCAGTTCATTGGGTGAGCAGTTCTTC. Translation: CASSSLGEQFF.

This clone came up once. The rearrangement uses TRBV15 and TRBJ2-7; the D gene could be TRBD1 or TRBD2 (5 bases each). Germline V gene sequence: CDR1 LNHNV, CDR2 YYDKDF (reference sequence). Trimming left V 3 bases short and J 3 bases short, with 15 bases between. This CDR3 has 15 residues. The CDR3 loop is CATSSDRGVYYEQYF. The CDR3 DNA reads TGTGCCACCAGCAGCGATCGAGGGGTGTACTACGAGCAGTACTTC.

The chain uses TRBV4-1 and TRBJ2-4; TRBD2 might be the D (6 bases). This CDR3 is 15 amino acids long. Germline CDR1 MGHRA, CDR2 YSYEKL. The ends were cut back, 0 bases at V and 1 base at J, with 7 bases in the middle. The DNA of the CDR3 is TGCGCCAGCAGCCAAGAAGGAGGGGCCAAAAACATTCAGTACTTC. Protein sequence: CASSQEGGAKNIQYF.